Given below is one TCR beta chain in context. This clonotype appeared a single time. The antigen this receptor binds is unknown. No base quality information exists; no much larger clone differs at one position. The source of the sample is a study of blood T cells in healthy people across ages (dated by TCRdb to the mid-2010s). About the investigation overall: Template switching captured roughly one uniquely barcoded TCR beta cDNA molecule per two T cells in model experiments. The study measured age-related changes in TCR beta repertoire diversity using deep sequencing normalized with unique cDNA molecular identifiers. Donors were grouped into four age groups: young (average roughly 17 years), middle-aged (less than 40), aged (around 60) and long-lived (around 82). To avoid experimental bias, donors of different ages were randomly spread across the sequencing lanes. Using the same blood draw, the study looked at two additional independent replicas of 1 million unique cDNA reads for two donors, one aged 18 to 30 and the other aged 80 or older.

Overall results and qualifications from the work: Estimates of total diversity based on one million sequenced T cells were considered lower bounds and underestimates. As age increased, observed TCR beta diversity per million T cells dropped in a roughly linear way, and a significant reduction was already evident by age about 40. Donor CMV infection status was unknown, potentially confounding age-related changes in expanded clonotypes. Because profiling used bulk unsorted PBMCs, naive and antigen-experienced compartments could not be compared conclusively. The long-lived group showed more naive CD4+ T cells, fewer expanded clones and increased TCR diversity than the aged group, suggesting age selection. Observed TCR beta diversity correlated strongly with the percentage of naive T cells measured by flow cytometry.

Library prep was done by 5' RACE. Sequencer: Illumina HiSeq 2500. A second PCR of roughly 6 to 11 cycles was performed with a sample-barcoded 5' primer and a J-beta primer mix. A template-switch 5' adaptor carrying 12 random nucleotides introduced a unique molecular identifier onto each TCR beta cDNA molecule. At least 2.5 million CDR3-containing paired-end reads were obtained from each sample. All of the RNA was converted into first-strand cDNA using the Mint cDNA synthesis kit, with a TRBC-specific oligonucleotide serving as the primer. After uracil-DNA glycosylase treatment, a first 18-cycle PCR used universal primers M1SS and BC2_uni_R on all cDNA. The source study handled its data this way. For normalization, 1 million high-quality reads were randomly selected from each sample, with every read carrying a distinct molecular identifier. Instead of being binned into consensus sequences, reads with shared molecular identifiers were discarded. CDR3 identification, clonotype clustering and error correction used MiTCR with a Q25 quality threshold and the strictest error-elimination algorithm. A nonparametric unseen species model with Euler transformation was used to estimate a lower bound on total TCR beta diversity. In TCRdb, the public reads were trimmed at Q25 with fastp and aligned with MiXCR, with productive beta chains retained. Every CDR3 protein is listed once, alongside the most common genes and DNA of its rows. The V and J calls follow TCRdb's processing rather than the paper's. Recorded for this sample are about 1.4 million distinct CDR3 sequences; almost 60% of them occurred a single time. In total, the top ten clones hold 6.5% to 8.5% of the sample.

Ends trimmed: V by 5 bases, J by 3 bases; bases unmatched to a gene: 4. The germline V gene gives CDR1 as SGHAT and CDR2 as FQNNGV. The CDR3 runs 15 amino acids, cysteine and phenylalanine included. Just CDR3 DNA is preserved here, 45 bases in frame from base 1. Donors were a few dozen systemically healthy Caucasian individuals from Russia aged roughly 6 to 95 years. Roughly 9 milliliters of peripheral blood were drawn from each donor into EDTA-treated Vacutainer tubes. PBMCs were isolated by Ficoll-Paque density-gradient centrifugation, with at least 7 million obtained per sample. Total RNA was extracted from PBMCs with Trizol reagent, with at least 6 micrograms obtained per sample. Naive CD45RAhigh/CD27high T cell percentages were measured by flow cytometry on a PBMC aliquot from every donor.

Here the chain combines TRBV11-2 and TRBJ2-1; 10 nucleotides in the junction match TRBD1. This TCR came from a man younger than 35 in good health. The sample comprised blood. The sequence in DNA is TGTGCCAGCAGCCGGACAGGGGGTTACTACAATGAGCAGTTCTTC. Translation gives CASSRTGGYYNEQFF.